This TCR beta chain comes out of a study of T cells after posttransplantation cyclophosphamide. Broader study findings: Recipient CMV seropositivity and CMV reactivation strongly tracked TRB clonality. Later blood repertoires were often dominated by clones from the donor CD8+ memory compartment. Blood and skin or GI T cell repertoires showed limited TRB overlap.

The length of the CDR3 is 15 residues. V was pared by 2 bases and J by 5 bases, with 5 bases of the junction left unmatched. Germline CDR1 is SEHNR and CDR2 is FQNEAQ (reference sequence). The assay was immunoSEQ multiplex PCR, and TCRdb's table has in-frame clones only and misses some. Among about 4,700 clones, 73% were seen once, and the ten largest hold roughly 57%. Turning to this clone: Its target is unknown.

Control samples came 1 year after myeloablative marrow transplants with methotrexate plus calcineurin inhibitor. V is TRBV7-9 and J is TRBJ1-3; 8 bases are shared with TRBD1. The receptor's source is a female patient aged 50 to 60 who received an allogeneic stem cell transplant from an unrelated donor, was CMV-positive, and had acute and chronic GVHD. Some T cells could come from the graft donor. The starting material was PBMCs, obtained 321 days after allogeneic stem cell transplant with calcineurin inhibitor and methotrexate. The CDR3 reads CASSLTGDRRNTIYF. In DNA, the CDR3 is TGTGCCAGCAGCTTAACAGGGGACAGGAGAAACACCATATATTTT. Using reference TRBV7-9 and TRBJ1-3 for the parts outside the CDR3, the full variable domain is DTGVSQNPRHKITKRGQNVTFRCDPISEHNRLYWYRQTLGQGPEFLTYFQNEAQLEKSRLLSDRFSAERPKGSFSTLEIQRTEQGDSAMYLCASSLTGDRRNTIYFGEGSWLTVV.